This T cell receptor beta chain was documented in a study of Ad26.COV2.S vaccination and SARS-CoV-2 variants (dated by TCRdb to about 2021). In the study overall: Vaccine-arm donors were drawn from COV1001, a multicentre, randomized, double-blind, placebo-controlled phase I-IIa trial of Ad26.COV2.S in healthy adults. TCRbeta repertoire sequencing served as the tool for gauging how specific and how broad the SARS-CoV-2-reactive T cell receptors were following Ad26.COV2.S vaccination. Throughout the experiments and outcome assessment, investigators stayed blinded to trial group allocation. Dosing of Ad26.COV2.S was intramuscular, at either 5x10^10 or 1x10^11 viral particles, delivered as one shot or as two shots spaced 56 days apart. Trial participants were randomized into five groups of five: low-dose or high-dose Ad26.COV2.S given once or twice, or placebo on both occasions. The TCR-sequenced set comprised approximately 32 samples: some 20 Ad26.COV2.S vaccine recipients, 5 placebo recipients and 8 SARS-CoV-2 convalescent individuals. On the study overall, not on this receptor specifically: The authors noted that total T cell responses may have been underestimated by the TCR breadth and depth analyses. Non-spike TCR breadth was comparable between vaccine and placebo recipients, consistent with the vaccine containing only spike. Spike-specific TCR breadth was higher in Ad26.COV2.S recipients than in placebo recipients (P = 0.0014). After vaccination, spike-specific CD8+ and CD4+ T cell responses were reported to show substantial breadth. Comparing responses between vaccine doses or regimens was not something the study was powered to do.

The treatment or condition label on this specimen signifies: around 19 received Ad26.COV2.S at low or high dose, single or two shots; about five received placebo; per-sample allocation not given. For vaccine and placebo recipients, the sequenced repertoires came from samples collected on day 63 after the first injection. Cohort 1b enrolled about 25 adults aged 18-55 years at a single site in Boston, USA, between 29 July and 7 August 2020. Ad26.COV2.S was a replication-incompetent adenovirus type 26 vector expressing a prefusion-stabilized SARS-CoV-2 spike protein from the original Wuhan strain. The sample holds one count of this clone. The clone's antigen remains unknown. Per-nucleotide qualities are absent, and no much larger clonotype sits a single base away. V and J lose 1 base and 9 bases, and a span of 7 bases separates them. CDR1 is given as DFQATT and CDR2 as SNEGSKA, both from the germline V gene (reference sequence). The CDR3, from cysteine to phenylalanine, totals 11 residues. The retained sequence is limited to the CDR3, 33 bases, with the frame set at the first base.

The immunoSEQ Assay was the method used to sequence TCRbeta CDR3 regions. After extraction, genomic DNA underwent amplification by bias-controlled multiplex PCR, followed by high-throughput sequencing. The published analysis was carried out like this. To quantify the absolute abundance of each unique TCRbeta CDR3 region, sequences were collapsed and filtered. T cell fraction was estimated by normalizing TCRbeta template counts to usable DNA, which was measured by amplifying reference genes present in all nucleated cells. Repertoire TCRs were annotated as SARS-CoV-2-specific by exact matching of V gene, CDR3 amino acid sequence and J gene to a known reactive TCR set. The reference SARS-CoV-2 TCR set was derived from MIRA and filtered for enrichment in COVID-19-positive ImmuneCODE repertoires, a step that removed public or cross-reactive TCRs. Based on the MIRA antigens, annotated TCRs were further analysed at the level of specific ORF or position within ORF. Breadth was defined as the number of annotated unique rearrangements divided by the total number of unique productive rearrangements, and depth was defined as the summed frequency of the annotated unique rearrangements. Two-sided Wilcoxon rank-sum tests were used to compare TCR breadth between groups. This is the immuneACCESS table as TCRdb keeps it, with only in-frame sequences that have V and J called. A part of the clones is gone; compared with another copy, unresolved V genes explain less than half, and the rest is unexplained. The V and J calls and clone size are taken from that table; D and trimming were inferred from the DNA. The sample profile shows just under 250,000 clones; 85% to 90% of them were found once. Of the sample, over 8.5% falls within the top ten clones.

Recombination linked TRBV20-1 to TRBJ1-5, with no D gene named confidently. The sequencing used peripheral blood, collected in a trial of Ad26.COV2.S vaccine versus placebo. This TCR came from a person between 18 and 65 years old who received the Ad26.COV2.S COVID-19 vaccine or a placebo. The bases read TGCAGTGCTAGAGCCCATGGGCCCCAGCATTTT. Its product reads: CSARAHGPQHF.